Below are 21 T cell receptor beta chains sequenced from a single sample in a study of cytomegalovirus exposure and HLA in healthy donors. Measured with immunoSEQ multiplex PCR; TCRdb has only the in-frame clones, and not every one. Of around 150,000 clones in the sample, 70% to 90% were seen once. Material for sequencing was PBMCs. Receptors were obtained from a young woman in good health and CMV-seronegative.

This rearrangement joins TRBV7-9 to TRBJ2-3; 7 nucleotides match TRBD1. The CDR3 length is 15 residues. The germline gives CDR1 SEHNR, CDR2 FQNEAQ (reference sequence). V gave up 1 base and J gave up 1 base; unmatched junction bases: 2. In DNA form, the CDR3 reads TGTGCCAGCAGCTTAGGTCAGGGGGGCACAGATACGCAGTATTTT. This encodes CASSLGQGGTDTQYF.

In DNA form, the CDR3 reads TGTGCCAGCAGCTCACTCCGACAGGGATTGAACACTGAAGCTTTCTTT. Translation gives CASSSLRQGLNTEAFF. The gene calls are TRBV7-9 and TRBJ1-1; 7 nucleotides match TRBD1. J lost 0 bases, V lost 4 bases, and 8 bases had no gene match. The CDR3 spans 16 residues. Germline CDR1 reads SEHNR; CDR2 reads FQNEAQ (reference sequence).

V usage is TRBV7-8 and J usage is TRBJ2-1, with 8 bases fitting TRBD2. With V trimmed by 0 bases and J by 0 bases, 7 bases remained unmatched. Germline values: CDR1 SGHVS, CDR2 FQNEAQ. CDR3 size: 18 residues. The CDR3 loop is CASSLAQSGSTSYNEQFF. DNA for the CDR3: TGTGCCAGCAGCTTAGCGCAGAGCGGGAGTACCTCCTACAATGAGCAGTTCTTC.

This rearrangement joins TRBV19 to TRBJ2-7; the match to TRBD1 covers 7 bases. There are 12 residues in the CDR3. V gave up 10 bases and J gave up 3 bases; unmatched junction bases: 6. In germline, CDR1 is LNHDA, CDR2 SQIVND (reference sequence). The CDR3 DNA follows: TGTGCCACCGCGGACAGGTTCTACGAGCAGTACTTC. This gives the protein CATADRFYEQYF.

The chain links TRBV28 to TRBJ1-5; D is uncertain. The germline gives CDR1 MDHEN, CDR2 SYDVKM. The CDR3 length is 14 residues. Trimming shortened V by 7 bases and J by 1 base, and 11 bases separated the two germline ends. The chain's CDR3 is CASMGPKSNQPQHF. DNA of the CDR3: TGTGCCAGCATGGGCCCGAAGAGCAATCAGCCCCAGCATTTT.

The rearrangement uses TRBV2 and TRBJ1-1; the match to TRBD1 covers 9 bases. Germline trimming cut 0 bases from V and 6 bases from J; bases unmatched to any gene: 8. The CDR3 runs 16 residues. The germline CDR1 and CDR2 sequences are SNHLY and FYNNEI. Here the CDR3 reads CASSEAKDRGRAEAFF. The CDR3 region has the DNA TGTGCCAGCAGTGAAGCCAAAGACAGGGGGAGGGCTGAAGCTTTCTTT.

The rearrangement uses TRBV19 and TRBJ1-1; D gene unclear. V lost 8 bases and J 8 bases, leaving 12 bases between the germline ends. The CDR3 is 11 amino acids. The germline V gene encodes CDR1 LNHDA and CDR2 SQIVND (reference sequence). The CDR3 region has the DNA TGTGCCAGTCGGGGATCTTTGGAAGCTTTCTTT. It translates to CASRGSLEAFF. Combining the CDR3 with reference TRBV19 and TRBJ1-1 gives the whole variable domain DGGITQSPKYLFRKEGQNVTLSCEQNLNHDAMYWYRQDPGQGLRLIYYSQIVNDFQKGDIAEGYSVSREKKESFPLTVTSAQKNPTAFYLCASRGSLEAFFGQGTRLTVV.

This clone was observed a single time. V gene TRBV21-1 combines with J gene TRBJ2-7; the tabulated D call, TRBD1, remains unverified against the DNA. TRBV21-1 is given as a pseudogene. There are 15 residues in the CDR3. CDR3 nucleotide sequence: TGTGCCAGCAGCAGGCGACAGGGTCTTGCGTACGAGCAGTACTTC. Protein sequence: CASSRRQGLAYEQYF.

Written as DNA, the CDR3 is TGTGCCAGCGGTAGGGGTGAGAACACTGAAGCTTTCTTT. This codes for CASGRGENTEAFF. The rearrangement uses TRBV6-1 and TRBJ1-1, with a tentative D call TRBD1 (5 bases). This CDR3 is 13 amino acids long. Germline V gives CDR1 MNHNS, CDR2 SASEGT. The V end lost 8 bases, the J end lost 1 base, and 11 bases lay between the germline ends.

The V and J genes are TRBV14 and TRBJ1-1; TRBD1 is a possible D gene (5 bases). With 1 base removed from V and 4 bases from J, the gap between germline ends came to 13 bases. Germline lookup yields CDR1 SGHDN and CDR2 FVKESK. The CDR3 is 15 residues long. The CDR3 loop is CASSQGRGGSTEAFF. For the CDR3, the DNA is TGTGCCAGCAGCCAAGGGAGGGGCGGGAGCACTGAAGCTTTCTTT.

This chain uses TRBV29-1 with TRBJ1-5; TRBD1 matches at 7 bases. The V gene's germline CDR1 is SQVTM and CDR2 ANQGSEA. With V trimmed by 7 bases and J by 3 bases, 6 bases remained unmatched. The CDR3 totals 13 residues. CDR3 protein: CSARQGSNQPQHF. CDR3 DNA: TGCAGCGCTCGACAGGGTTCCAATCAGCCCCAGCATTTT.

CDR3 protein: CASKSRDSQETQYF. DNA for the CDR3: TGTGCCAGTAAATCGCGGGATTCCCAAGAGACCCAGTACTTC. This chain connects TRBV19 to TRBJ2-5; maybe TRBD2 (6 bases). CDR3 length equals 14 residues. Germline V gene data show CDR1 as LNHDA and CDR2 as SQIVND (reference sequence). V dropped 7 bases and J dropped 1 base, with 13 bases sitting between them.

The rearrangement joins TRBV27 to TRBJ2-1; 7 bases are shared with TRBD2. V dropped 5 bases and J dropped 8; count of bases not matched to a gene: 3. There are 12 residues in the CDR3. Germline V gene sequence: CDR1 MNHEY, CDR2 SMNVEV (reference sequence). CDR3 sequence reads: CASSARGDEQFF. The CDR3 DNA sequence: TGTGCCAGCAGTGCCCGGGGGGATGAGCAGTTCTTC.

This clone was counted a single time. Here the CDR3 reads CASSPWASGRAVTDTQYF. The CDR3 nucleotides read TGTGCCAGCAGTCCCTGGGCTAGCGGGAGGGCCGTGACAGATACGCAGTATTTT. The chain links TRBV11-2 to TRBJ2-3, with TRBD2 identical over 12 bases. CDR1 and CDR2 (germline): SGHAT, FQNNGV. With V trimmed by 6 bases and J by 3 bases, 13 bases remained unmatched. The CDR3 totals 18 residues. The full variable domain, completed using reference TRBV11-2 and TRBJ2-3, is EAGVAQSPRYKIIEKRQSVAFWCNPISGHATLYWYQQILGQGPKLLIQFQNNGVVDDSQLPKDRFSAERLKGVDSTLKIQPAKLEDSAVYLCASSPWASGRAVTDTQYFGPGTRLTVL.

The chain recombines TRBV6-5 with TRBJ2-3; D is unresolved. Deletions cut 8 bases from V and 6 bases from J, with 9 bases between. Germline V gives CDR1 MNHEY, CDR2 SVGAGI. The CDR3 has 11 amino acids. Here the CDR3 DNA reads TGTGCCAGCCAGACCAGGGATACGCAGTATTTT. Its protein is CASQTRDTQYF.

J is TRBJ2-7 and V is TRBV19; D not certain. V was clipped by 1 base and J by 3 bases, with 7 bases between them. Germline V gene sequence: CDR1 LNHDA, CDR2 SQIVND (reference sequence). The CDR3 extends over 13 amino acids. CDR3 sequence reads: CASSIGLGYEQYF. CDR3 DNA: TGTGCCAGTAGTATAGGACTTGGCTACGAGCAGTACTTC.

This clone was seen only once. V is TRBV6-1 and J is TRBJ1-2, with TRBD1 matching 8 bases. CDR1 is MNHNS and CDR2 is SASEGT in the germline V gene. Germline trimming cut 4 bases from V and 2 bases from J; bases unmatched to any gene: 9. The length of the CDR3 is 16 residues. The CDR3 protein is CASSGTGPLTNYGYTF. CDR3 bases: TGTGCCAGCAGTGGGACAGGGCCCCTCACCAACTATGGCTACACCTTC.

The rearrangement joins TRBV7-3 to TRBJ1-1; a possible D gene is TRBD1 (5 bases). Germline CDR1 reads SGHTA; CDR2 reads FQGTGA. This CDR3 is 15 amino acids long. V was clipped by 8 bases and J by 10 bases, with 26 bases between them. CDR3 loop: CASPPNGDSNVVAFF. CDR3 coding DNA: TGTGCCAGCCCTCCGAACGGGGACTCTAATGTTGTAGCTTTCTTT. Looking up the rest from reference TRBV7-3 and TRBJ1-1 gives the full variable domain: GAGVSQTPSNKVTEKGKYVELRCDPISGHTALYWYRQSLGQGPEFLIYFQGTGAADDSGLPNDRFFAVRPEGSVSTLKIQRTERGDSAVYLCASPPNGDSNVVAFFGQGTRLTVV.

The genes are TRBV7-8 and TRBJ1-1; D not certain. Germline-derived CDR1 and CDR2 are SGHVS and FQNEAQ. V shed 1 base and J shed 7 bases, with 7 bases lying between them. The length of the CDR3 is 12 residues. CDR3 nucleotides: TGTGCCAGCAGCTTAGGGTCAGGTGAAGCTTTCTTT. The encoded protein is CASSLGSGEAFF.

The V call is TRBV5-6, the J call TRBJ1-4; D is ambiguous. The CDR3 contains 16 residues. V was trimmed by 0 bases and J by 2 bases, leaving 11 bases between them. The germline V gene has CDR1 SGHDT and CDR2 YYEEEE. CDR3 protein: CASSLEAPGTNEKLFF. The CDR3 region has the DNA TGTGCCAGCAGCTTGGAGGCCCCGGGGACTAATGAAAAACTGTTTTTT.

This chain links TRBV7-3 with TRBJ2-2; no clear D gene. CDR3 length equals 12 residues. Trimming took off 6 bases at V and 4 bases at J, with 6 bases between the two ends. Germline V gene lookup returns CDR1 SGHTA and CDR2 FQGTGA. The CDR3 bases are TGTGCCAGCAGTTTTATCACCGGGGAGCTGTTTTTT. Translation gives CASSFITGELFF.